These T cell receptor beta chains were read from a single sample in a study of shared clonotypes between healthy human individuals. TCRdb's copy holds only in-frame clones and misses some; the assay was immunoSEQ multiplex PCR. The table includes about 550,000 clones, around 95% detected once. The sample was naive CD8+ T cells sorted from blood. The receptors stem from a woman aged 25 to 39 in good health. The conserved cysteine and the conserved F or W are not part of the CDR3 here.

TRBJ2-1 TRBV28 ASSSGTSGGPYNEQF
TRBJ2-1 TRBV13 ASSSRGLAGVNEQF
TRBJ2-7 TRBV4-2 ASSQDSGRSYEQY
TRBJ2-7 TRBV5-4 ASSLGRDAAYEQY
TRBJ1-1 TRBV4-1 ASSQGQGAEAF
TRBJ2-7 TRBV6-6 ASSVDEGVYEQY
TRBJ1-1 TRBV27 ASSLFPHTEAF
TRBJ2-7 TRBV10-3 AISGNDRGQIDEQY
TRBJ2-1 TRBV7-6 ASSGREGYEQF
TRBJ1-2 TRBV14 ASSQGSHDGYT
TRBJ2-7 TRBV19 ASSTLAGDPHEQY
TRBJ1-1 TRBV19 ASSSGLGNTEAF
TRBJ2-2 TRBV6-4 ASRPEAREAIGELF
TRBJ1-2 TRBV15 ATSAGTLNYGYT
TRBJ1-5 TRBV28 ASTGQRNQPQH
TRBJ1-4 TRBV2 ASSEIRTRDEKLF
TRBJ1-1 TRBV14 ASSPDSHRGMNTEAF
TRBJ2-2 TRBV6-1 ASHYPGGAGELF
TRBJ2-3 TRBV4-1 ASSQDSTSGRANTDTQY
TRBJ1-1 TRBV7-9 ASSQALNAGEAF
TRBJ1-4 TRBV28 ASRQRWGLGEKLF
TRBJ2-2 TRBV7-3 ASSRLAGNAGELF
TRBJ2-2 TRBV5-1 ASSSGQGDGTGELF
TRBJ2-7 TRBV21-1 ASSKGGQKNKTSGRSYEQY
TRBJ1-5 TRBV21-1 AELKTGRKNQPQH
TRBJ2-1 TRBV27 ASSSRTSLGSPNEQF
TRBJ2-3 TRBV9 ASSTGTGRTPLDTQY
TRBJ2-7 TRBV13 ASSSPSGSKYEQY
TRBJ2-2 TRBV30 AWSVIAGVTGELF
TRBJ1-1 TRBV13 ASSLQLARGTEAF
TRBJ1-4 TRBV25-1 ASNTGAEKLF
TRBJ2-3 TRBV19 ASSIDSESTDTQY
TRBJ1-5 TRBV27 ASSPGLGNQPQH
TRBJ1-2 TRBV2 ASALFNYGYT
TRBJ2-6 TRBV9 ASSVGRTSGRDLSGANVLT
TRBJ1-1 TRBV25-1 ASTPGGLAEAF
TRBJ2-3 TRBV27 ASSIYGLTDTQY
TRBJ2-7 TRBV10-1 ASSPSAVFSEQY